This TCR beta chain was sequenced for a study of cytomegalovirus exposure and HLA in healthy donors. Findings and limits, study-wide: A later analysis reportedly found fewer N-insertions in an Asian-associated ancestry cluster than the approximately 700-donor mean. Most CMV-associated TCR beta chains appeared HLA-restricted in a later analysis.

Per germline, CDR1 MNHEY and CDR2 SVGAGI. The V gene lost 6 bases and the J gene lost 4 bases, with 9 bases spanning the gap. The CDR3 is 13 residues long. Concerning this clone: As yet, its antigen is unknown.

Primers included in the PCR were 60 Vbeta and 13 Jbeta primers. Profiling relied on immunoSEQ multiplex PCR, and the TCRdb table lists in-frame clones only, not all of them. The sample has 87,000 or so clones, around four fifths seen once. This chain joins TRBV6-5 and TRBJ1-4; no reliable D call. The sequencing input was PBMCs. The clonotype originates from a woman aged 40 to 55 in good health and CMV-seronegative. In nucleotides, the CDR3 is TGTGCCAGCAGCCCAGTGGTTAATGAAAAACTGTTTTTT. This encodes CASSPVVNEKLFF.